The 18 T cell receptor beta chains below come from one sample, sequenced in a study of naive and memory T cell subsets. An equimolar mix of two oligonucleotides served as the beta constant-region primer for TRBC1 and TRBC2. The ligated cDNA underwent four PCR rounds using SP2 and nested alpha and beta constant-region primers. TCRdb reanalysed the UMI-ligation and nested PCR reads using MiXCR and keeps one entry per CDR3 protein. In the table there are 95,000 to 150,000 distinct CDR3 sequences, just over 35% of which are singletons. Sequencing was carried out using central memory CD4+ T cells from blood. The receptors were gathered from a human donor in good health.

In this sample, this clonotype turned up a few times. The chain recombines TRBV20-1 with TRBJ2-7; D is possibly TRBD1 (7 bases). V lost 6 bases to trimming and J lost 3 bases, with 15 bases between them. This CDR3 contains 13 residues. Germline V CDR1 and CDR2: DFQATT, SNEGSKA (reference sequence). CDR3 sequence: CSAPRQGGYEQYF. Written as DNA, the CDR3 is TGCAGTGCCCCCCGACAGGGAGGCTACGAGCAGTACTTC.

J is TRBJ2-5 and V is TRBV20-1; possibly TRBD2 for D (7 bases). Germline CDR1 is DFQATT and CDR2 is SNEGSKA (reference sequence). Trimming stripped 6 bases from V and 5 bases from J, with 19 bases between. There are 14 residues in the CDR3. The CDR3 DNA reads TGCAGTGCCCTCAAGAGGAGGGGGGGGGAGACCCAGTACTTC. It is translated as CSALKRRGGETQYF.

The chain is built from TRBV5-1 and TRBJ1-2, with 7 positions matching TRBD1. Germline CDR1 SGHRS, CDR2 YFSETQ. The CDR3 consists of 13 residues. After removal of 4 bases from V and 6 bases from J, the junction contained 6 bases not matched to a gene. This chain's CDR3 is CASSARGSDGYTF. The CDR3 DNA is TGCGCCAGCAGCGCCAGGGGGTCGGATGGCTACACCTTC.

This clonotype was counted many times. The chain uses TRBV6-6 and TRBJ1-5; unclear D gene. The germline V and J ends were trimmed by 2 bases and 7 bases, with 9 bases remaining between them. Per germline, CDR1 MNHNY and CDR2 SVGAGI (reference sequence). This CDR3 comprises 13 residues. The CDR3 region has the DNA TGTGCCAGCAGTTACGGAGATGGGCAGCCCCAGCATTTT. The encoded protein is CASSYGDGQPQHF.

The DNA for the CDR3 is TGTGCCAGCAATCATGACAGGGTAAACGAAAAACTGTTTTTT. It is translated as CASNHDRVNEKLFF. The genes are TRBV2 and TRBJ1-4; 7 bases line up with TRBD1. CDR1 is SNHLY, CDR2 FYNNEI, per germline. The CDR3 is made up of 14 amino acids. V dropped 7 bases and J dropped 8; count of bases not matched to a gene: 10.

The CDR3 coding sequence is TGTGCCAGCTCACACCGGGCAGGGGCGCAGATAATCTACGAGCAGTACTTC. This encodes CASSHRAGAQIIYEQYF. The chain has TRBV18 and TRBJ2-7; D might be TRBD1 (6 bases). CDR1 and CDR2 from the germline V gene are KGHSH and LQKENI. The CDR3 spans 17 residues. Trimming removed 4 bases from V and 3 bases from J, with 22 bases in between. The complete variable domain, with remaining parts taken from reference TRBV18 and TRBJ2-7, reads NAGVMQNPRHLVRRRGQEARLRCSPMKGHSHVYWYRQLPEEGLKFMVYLQKENIIDESGMPKERFSAEFPKEGPSILRIQQVVRGDSAAYFCASSHRAGAQIIYEQYFGPGTRLTVT.

The rearrangement joins TRBV28 to TRBJ2-3, with 11 bases aligning to TRBD2. V lost 3 bases and J lost 5; bases outside the gene matches: 13. The germline V gene encodes CDR1 MDHEN and CDR2 SYDVKM. The length of the CDR3 is 18 residues. The CDR3 DNA follows: TGTGCCAGCAGTTTTTCACTAGCGGGAGTCTTATCTGGAGATACGCAGTATTTT. Its protein product is CASSFSLAGVLSGDTQYF.

The rearrangement links TRBV6-5 to TRBJ2-7, with unresolved D. The V end lost 0 bases, the J end lost 2 bases, and 11 bases lay between the germline ends. The V gene's germline CDR1 is MNHEY and CDR2 SVGAGI. The CDR3 consists of 15 residues. CDR3 residues: CASSYSGISAYEQYF. The CDR3 coding sequence is TGTGCCAGCAGTTACTCAGGGATATCGGCCTACGAGCAGTACTTC.

This clonotype has a count of ten or more. V usage is TRBV9 and J usage is TRBJ2-1; D might be TRBD1 (6 bases). The germline gives CDR1 SGDLS, CDR2 YYNGEE. V dropped 4 bases and J dropped 4 bases, with 18 bases sitting between them. CDR3 length: 16 amino acids. The CDR3 DNA follows: TGTGCCAGCAGCCTAAGCCCCCAGGGGCATTACAATGAGCAGTTCTTC. Translated: CASSLSPQGHYNEQFF.

This sequence joins TRBV28 and TRBJ1-3, with unresolved D. Deletions cut 2 bases from V and 3 bases from J, with 8 bases between. Germline V CDR1 and CDR2: MDHEN, SYDVKM. CDR3 length: 14 amino acids. The CDR3 sequence is CASSLVGIGNTIYF. CDR3 in DNA: TGTGCCAGCAGTTTAGTGGGGATTGGAAACACCATATATTTT. The complete variable domain, with remaining parts taken from reference TRBV28 and TRBJ1-3, reads DVKVTQSSRYLVKRTGEKVFLECVQDMDHENMFWYRQDPGLGLRLIYFSYDVKMKEKGDIPEGYSVSREKKERFSLILESASTNQTSMYLCASSLVGIGNTIYFGEGSWLTVV.

The chain carries TRBV29-1 and TRBJ2-3; perhaps TRBD2 as D (6 bases). This CDR3 contains 11 residues. V was trimmed by 8 bases and J by 5 bases, leaving 11 bases between them. CDR1 is SQVTM and CDR2 is ANQGSEA in the germline V gene. For the CDR3, the DNA is TGCAGCTTGAGACTAGGAGATACGCAGTATTTT. Amino acid sequence: CSLRLGDTQYF.

The chain recombines TRBV6-5 with TRBJ1-1, with D unclear. Germline V lookup: CDR1 MNHEY, CDR2 SVGAGI. The CDR3 loop spans 14 amino acids. The V end lost 7 bases, the J end lost 4 bases, and 16 bases lay between the germline ends. The CDR3 here is CASTKAGSTTEAFF. The CDR3 coding sequence is TGTGCCAGCACCAAGGCCGGGTCGACCACTGAAGCTTTCTTT.

This clonotype showed up just a few times. J is TRBJ2-1 and V is TRBV4-1; TRBD2 matches 14 bases. Germline V CDR1 and CDR2: MGHRA, YSYEKL. CDR3 length: 20 amino acids. Losses at the gene ends were 1 base for V and 0 bases for J; bases not matched to a gene: 8. CDR3 region: CASSQARGLAGDSSYNEQFF. The CDR3 coding sequence is TGCGCCAGCAGCCAAGCAAGGGGACTAGCGGGGGATAGCTCCTACAATGAGCAGTTCTTC.

The chain couples TRBV2 to TRBJ1-4, with TRBD1 identical over 10 bases. There are 14 residues in the CDR3. Germline V gene data show CDR1 as SNHLY and CDR2 as FYNNEI. Trimming removed 5 bases from V and 8 bases from J; junction bases left unmatched: 5. The CDR3 loop is CASSWDRGREKLFF. The CDR3 DNA reads as TGTGCCAGCAGTTGGGACAGGGGTCGGGAAAAACTGTTTTTT.

This clonotype has more than one count but fewer than ten. The DNA of the CDR3 is TGTGCCAGCAGGAGAACAGGGGGGGACTCCTACAATGAGCAGTTCTTC. Translation: CASRRTGGDSYNEQFF. The chain links TRBV2 to TRBJ2-1; a possible D gene is TRBD1 (8 bases). The CDR3 is 16 amino acids. V lost 6 bases to trimming and J lost 0 bases, with 15 bases between them. CDR1 and CDR2 (germline): SNHLY, FYNNEI.

This clonotype was detected only once. The chain carries TRBV12-3 or TRBV12-4 and TRBJ1-5; possible D gene TRBD1, 6 bases. The CDR3 runs 14 residues. With 6 bases removed from V and 6 bases from J, the gap between germline ends came to 15 bases. CDR3 sequence: CASSEQGGGQPQHF. The CDR3 DNA reads TGTGCCAGCAGCGAACAGGGAGGAGGTCAGCCCCAGCATTTT.

This chain joins TRBV6-6 and TRBJ2-1, with 8 bases aligning to TRBD2. V shed 2 bases and J 6 bases; nucleotides not matched to a gene: 6. The germline CDR1 and CDR2 sequences are MNHNY and SVGAGI (reference sequence). The CDR3 consists of 15 residues. CDR3 residues: CASSYGGRNGNEQFF. In nucleotides, the CDR3 is TGTGCCAGCAGTTACGGCGGGAGGAACGGCAATGAGCAGTTCTTC.

V gene TRBV20-1 combines with J gene TRBJ2-3; 8 nucleotides line up with TRBD2. The CDR3 spans 18 residues. CDR1 is DFQATT and CDR2 is SNEGSKA in the germline V gene (reference sequence). J gave up 6 bases and V 4 bases, and 21 bases lay outside the gene matches. The CDR3 reads CSAKVIAGRGAGFDTQYF. The CDR3, as DNA: TGCAGTGCTAAGGTGATAGCGGGAAGAGGTGCAGGGTTTGATACGCAGTATTTT.